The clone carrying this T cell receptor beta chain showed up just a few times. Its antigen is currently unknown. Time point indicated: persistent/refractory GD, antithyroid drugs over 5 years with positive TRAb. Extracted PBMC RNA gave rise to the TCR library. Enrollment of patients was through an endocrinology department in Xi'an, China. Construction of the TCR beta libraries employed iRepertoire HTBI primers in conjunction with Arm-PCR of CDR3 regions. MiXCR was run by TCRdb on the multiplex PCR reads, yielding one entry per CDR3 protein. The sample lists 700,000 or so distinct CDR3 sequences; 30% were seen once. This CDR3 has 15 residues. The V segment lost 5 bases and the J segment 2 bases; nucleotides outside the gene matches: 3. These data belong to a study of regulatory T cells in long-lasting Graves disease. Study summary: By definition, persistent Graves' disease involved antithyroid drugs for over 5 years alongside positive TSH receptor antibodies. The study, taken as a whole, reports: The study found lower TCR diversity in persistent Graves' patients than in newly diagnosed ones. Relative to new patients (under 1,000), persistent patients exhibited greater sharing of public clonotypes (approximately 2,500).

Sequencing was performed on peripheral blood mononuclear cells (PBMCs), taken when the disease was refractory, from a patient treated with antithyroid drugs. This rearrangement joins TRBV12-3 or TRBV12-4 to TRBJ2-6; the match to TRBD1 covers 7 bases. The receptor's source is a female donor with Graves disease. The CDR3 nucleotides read TGTGCCAGCAGTCAGACAGGGACTGGGGCCAACGTCCTGACTTTC. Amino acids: CASSQTGTGANVLTF.